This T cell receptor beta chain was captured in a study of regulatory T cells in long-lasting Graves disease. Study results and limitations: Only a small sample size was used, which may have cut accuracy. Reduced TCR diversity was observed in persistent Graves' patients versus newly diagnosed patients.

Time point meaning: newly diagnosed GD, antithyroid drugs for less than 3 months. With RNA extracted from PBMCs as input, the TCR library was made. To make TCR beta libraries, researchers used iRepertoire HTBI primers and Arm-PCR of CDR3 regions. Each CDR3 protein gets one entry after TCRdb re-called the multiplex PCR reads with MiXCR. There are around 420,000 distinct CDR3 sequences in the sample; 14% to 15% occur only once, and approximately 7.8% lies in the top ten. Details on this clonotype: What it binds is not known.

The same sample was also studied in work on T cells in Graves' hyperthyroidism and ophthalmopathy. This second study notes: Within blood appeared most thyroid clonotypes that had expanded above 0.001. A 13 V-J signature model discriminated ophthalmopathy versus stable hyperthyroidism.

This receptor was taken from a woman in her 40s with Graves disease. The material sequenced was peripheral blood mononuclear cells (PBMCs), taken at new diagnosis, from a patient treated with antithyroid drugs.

The CDR3 protein is CASSRLGTSPQDTQYF. CDR3 sequence (DNA): TGTGCCAGCAGTCGCCTTGGGACTAGTCCGCAGGATACGCAGTATTTT. This chain links TRBV2 with TRBJ2-3; TRBD2 agrees at 8 bases. Per the germline V gene, CDR1 is SNHLY and CDR2 is FYNNEI. V gave up 5 bases and J gave up 6 bases; unmatched junction bases: 13. CDR3 length: 16 amino acids. Full variable domain (rest looked up from reference TRBV2 and TRBJ2-3): EPEVTQTPSHQVTQMGQEVILRCVPISNHLYFYWYRQILGQKVEFLVSFYNNEISEKSEIFDDQFSVERPDGSNFTLKIRSTKLEDSAMYFCASSRLGTSPQDTQYFGPGTRLTVL.